This T cell receptor beta chain was sequenced for a study of STAT3 mutations in large granular lymphocyte leukemia. V lost 3 bases and J 6 bases, leaving 7 bases between the germline ends. The CDR3 consists of 11 residues. From germline, CDR1 is GTSNPN and CDR2 SVGIG (reference sequence). Of note for this clone: The antigen remains undetermined.

Findings of the study overall: In T-cell large granular lymphocyte leukemia, about half of patients showed multiple immunodominant subclonotypes.

Sequencing was performed with immunoSEQ multiplex PCR; in TCRdb, only in-frame clones are kept and a portion is missing. Of some 10,000 clones in the sample, 88% are singletons; the top ten hold less than 40%. The clonotype was recovered from a man between 60 and 70 years old with T-cell large granular lymphocyte leukemia. Some clones in this sample may be carry-over from other donors' samples. The J gene is TRBJ2-3, the V gene TRBV30, with D possibly called TRBD1 or TRBD2 (5 bases each). Specimen: peripheral blood mononuclear cells. CDR3 sequence: CAWSGADTQYF. The CDR3 DNA follows: TGTGCCTGGAGCGGGGCGGATACGCAGTATTTT.